One TCR beta chain is described in this entry. This record belongs to a study of blood T cell repertoires in COVID-19. Study background: Sites across the United States, Italy and Spain contributed samples from acute and convalescent COVID-19.

The CDR3 length is 16 residues. Germline CDR1 and CDR2: SGHRS and YFSETQ. V lost 4 bases and J lost 0, with 14 bases in between. Using immunoSEQ multiplex PCR, the repertoire was profiled, and TCRdb retains in-frame clones only, with some absent. The profile shows some 240,000 clones, roughly 80% of them singletons. The sequencing input was peripheral blood. The clonotype comes from a woman aged 80 or over with acute or convalescent COVID-19. The gene calls are TRBV5-1 and TRBJ1-3; D remains unclear. The DNA for the CDR3 is TGCGCCAGCAGCCCGGACGGAGGCCTCTCTGGAAACACCATATATTTT. It translates to CASSPDGGLSGNTIYF.